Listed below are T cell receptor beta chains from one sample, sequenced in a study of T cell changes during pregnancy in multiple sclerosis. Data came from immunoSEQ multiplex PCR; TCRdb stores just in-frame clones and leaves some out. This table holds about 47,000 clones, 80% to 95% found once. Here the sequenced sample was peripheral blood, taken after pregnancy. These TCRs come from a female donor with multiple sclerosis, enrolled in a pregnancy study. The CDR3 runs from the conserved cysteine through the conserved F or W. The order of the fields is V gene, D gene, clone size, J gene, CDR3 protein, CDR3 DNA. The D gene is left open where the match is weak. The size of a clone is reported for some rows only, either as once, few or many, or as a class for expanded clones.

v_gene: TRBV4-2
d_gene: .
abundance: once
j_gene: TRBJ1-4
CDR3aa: CASSKGGQAEKLFF
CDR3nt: TGTGCCAGCAGCAAAGGAGGGCAGGCTGAAAAACTGTTTTTT

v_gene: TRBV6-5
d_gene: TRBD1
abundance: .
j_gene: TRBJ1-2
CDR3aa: CASSYSRTGVVGYTF
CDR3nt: TGTGCCAGCAGTTACTCCCGGACAGGGGTAGTTGGCTACACCTTC

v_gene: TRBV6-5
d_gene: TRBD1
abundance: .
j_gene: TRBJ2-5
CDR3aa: CASSYRRTGYTQYF
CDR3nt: TGTGCCAGCAGTTACCGTAGGACAGGGTACACCCAGTACTTC

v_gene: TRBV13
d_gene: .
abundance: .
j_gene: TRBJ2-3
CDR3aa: CASSPRGGEGTDTQYF
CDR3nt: TGTGCCAGCAGCCCTAGGGGGGGCGAAGGCACAGATACGCAGTATTTT

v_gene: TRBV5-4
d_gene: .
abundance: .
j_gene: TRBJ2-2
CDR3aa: CASSFPGTLNTGELFF
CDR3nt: TGTGCCAGCAGCTTCCCCGGGACTCTCAACACCGGGGAGCTGTTTTTT

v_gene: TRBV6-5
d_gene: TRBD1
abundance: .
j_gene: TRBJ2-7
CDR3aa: CASSYRDRGGYEQYF
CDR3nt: TGTGCCAGCAGTTACCGGGACAGGGGGGGCTACGAGCAGTACTTC

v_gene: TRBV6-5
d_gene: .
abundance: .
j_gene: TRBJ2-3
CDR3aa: CASSYSSGTQYF
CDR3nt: TGTGCCAGCAGTTACTCGAGCGGTACGCAGTATTTT

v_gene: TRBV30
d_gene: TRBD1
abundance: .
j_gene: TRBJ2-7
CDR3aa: CAWTGDSYAYEQYF
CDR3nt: TGTGCCTGGACCGGGGACAGCTACGCCTACGAGCAGTACTTC

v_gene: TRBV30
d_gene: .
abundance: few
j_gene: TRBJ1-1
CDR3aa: CAWSARGDTEAFF
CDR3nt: TGTGCCTGGAGTGCCAGGGGCGACACTGAAGCTTTCTTT

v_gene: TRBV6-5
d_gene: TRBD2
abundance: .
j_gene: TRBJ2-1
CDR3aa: CASSFAGGEQFF
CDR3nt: TGTGCCAGCAGTTTTGCCGGGGGGGAGCAGTTCTTC

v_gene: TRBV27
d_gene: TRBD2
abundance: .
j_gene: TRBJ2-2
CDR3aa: CASRRRWLAGGNTGELFF
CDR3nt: TGTGCCAGCAGGCGACGGTGGCTAGCGGGGGGGAACACCGGGGAGCTGTTTTTT

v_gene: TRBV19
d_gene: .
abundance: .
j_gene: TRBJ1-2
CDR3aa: CASSMVPGQRGGNGYTF
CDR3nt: TGTGCCAGTAGTATGGTCCCCGGTCAACGTGGGGGCAATGGCTACACCTTC

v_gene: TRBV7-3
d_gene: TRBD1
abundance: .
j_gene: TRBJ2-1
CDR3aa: CASSLLGGAGDNEQFF
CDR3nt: TGTGCCAGCAGCCTCCTAGGGGGCGCGGGTGACAATGAGCAGTTCTTC

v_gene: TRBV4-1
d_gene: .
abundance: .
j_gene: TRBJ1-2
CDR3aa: CASSQVGGIGGYTF
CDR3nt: TGCGCCAGCAGCCAAGTCGGAGGGATTGGTGGCTACACCTTC

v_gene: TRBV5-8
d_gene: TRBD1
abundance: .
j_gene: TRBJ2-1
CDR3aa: CASSSTGFRYNEQFF
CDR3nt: TGTGCCAGCAGCTCGACAGGGTTTAGGTACAATGAGCAGTTCTTC

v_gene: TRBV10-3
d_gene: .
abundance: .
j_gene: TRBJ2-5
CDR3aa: CAISAYQETQYF
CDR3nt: TGTGCCATCAGTGCTTACCAAGAGACCCAGTACTTC

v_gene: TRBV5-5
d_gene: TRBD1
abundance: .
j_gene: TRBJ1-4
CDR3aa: CASSRERQGTNEKLFF
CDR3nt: TGTGCCAGCAGCAGGGAGCGACAGGGAACTAATGAAAAACTGTTTTTT

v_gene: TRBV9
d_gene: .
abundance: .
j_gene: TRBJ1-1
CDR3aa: CASSVGPFTGIGYTEAFF
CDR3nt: TGTGCCAGCAGCGTAGGTCCCTTCACAGGAATCGGATACACTGAAGCTTTCTTT

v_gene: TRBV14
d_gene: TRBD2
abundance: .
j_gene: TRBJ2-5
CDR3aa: CASSQGLAGGQQTQYF
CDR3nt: TGTGCCAGCAGCCAGGGACTAGCGGGGGGTCAACAGACCCAGTACTTC

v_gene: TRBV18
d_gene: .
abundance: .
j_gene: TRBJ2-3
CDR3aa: CASSPRVGEDTQYF
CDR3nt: TGTGCCAGCTCACCCCGGGTAGGGGAAGATACGCAGTATTTT

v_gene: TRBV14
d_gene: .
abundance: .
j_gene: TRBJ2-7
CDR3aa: CASADASWYEQYF
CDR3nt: TGTGCCAGCGCCGACGCTAGCTGGTACGAGCAGTACTTC

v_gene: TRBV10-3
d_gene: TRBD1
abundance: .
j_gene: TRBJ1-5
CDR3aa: CATQTGEGRQPQHF
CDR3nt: TGTGCCACCCAGACAGGGGAGGGGAGGCAGCCCCAGCATTTT

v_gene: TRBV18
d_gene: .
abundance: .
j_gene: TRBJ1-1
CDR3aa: CASSLRGRDTEAFF
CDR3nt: TGTGCCAGCTCCCTCCGAGGGCGGGACACTGAAGCTTTCTTT

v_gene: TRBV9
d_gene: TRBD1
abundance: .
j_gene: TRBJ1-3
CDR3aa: CASSVTGASGNTIYF
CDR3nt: TGTGCCAGCAGCGTTACAGGGGCCTCTGGAAACACCATATATTTT

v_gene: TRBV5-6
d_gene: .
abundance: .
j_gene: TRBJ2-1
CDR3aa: CASSLGGNDFYNEQFF
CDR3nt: TGTGCCAGCAGCTTGGGGGGCAACGACTTCTACAATGAGCAGTTCTTC

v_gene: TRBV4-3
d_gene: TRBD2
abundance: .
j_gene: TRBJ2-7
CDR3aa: CASSQAAGSSYEQYF
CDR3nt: TGCGCCAGCAGCCAAGCAGCGGGGTCCTCCTACGAGCAGTACTTC

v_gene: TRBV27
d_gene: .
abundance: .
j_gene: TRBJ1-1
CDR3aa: CASSRLPGHQNTEAFF
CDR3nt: TGTGCCAGCAGCCGTTTGCCGGGACATCAGAACACTGAAGCTTTCTTT

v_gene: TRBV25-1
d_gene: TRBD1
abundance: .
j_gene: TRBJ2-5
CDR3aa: CASSPGGQGGTQYF
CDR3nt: TGTGCCAGCAGCCCCGGGGGACAGGGTGGGACCCAGTACTTC

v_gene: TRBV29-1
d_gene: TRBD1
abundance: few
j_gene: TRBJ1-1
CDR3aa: CSVRQGLNTEAFF
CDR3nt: TGCAGCGTTAGACAGGGGCTGAACACTGAAGCTTTCTTT

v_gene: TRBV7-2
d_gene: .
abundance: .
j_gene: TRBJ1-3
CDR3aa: CASSLSVTGFVGNTIYF
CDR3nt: TGTGCCAGCAGCTTATCGGTAACAGGGTTCGTCGGAAACACCATATATTTT

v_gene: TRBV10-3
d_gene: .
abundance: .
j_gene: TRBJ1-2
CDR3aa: CAISENRDYGYTF
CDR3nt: TGTGCCATCAGTGAGAACAGGGACTATGGCTACACCTTC

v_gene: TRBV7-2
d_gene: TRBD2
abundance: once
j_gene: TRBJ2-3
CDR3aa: CASSTVAGGQGDTQYF
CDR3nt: TGTGCCAGCAGCACCGTAGCGGGGGGGCAGGGAGATACGCAGTATTTT

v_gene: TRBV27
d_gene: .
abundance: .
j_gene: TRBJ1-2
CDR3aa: CASSTVTGNYGYTF
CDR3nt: TGTGCCAGCAGTACTGTAACAGGGAACTATGGCTACACCTTC

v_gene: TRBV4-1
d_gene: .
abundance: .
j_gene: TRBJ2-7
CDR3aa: CASSQDLGTAYEQYF
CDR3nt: TGCGCCAGCAGCCAAGATCTTGGAACAGCCTACGAGCAGTACTTC

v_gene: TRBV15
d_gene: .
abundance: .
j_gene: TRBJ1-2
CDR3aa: CATSRDLEVTNVGGYTF
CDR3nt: TGTGCCACCAGCAGAGATCTCGAGGTGACTAATGTTGGTGGCTACACCTTC

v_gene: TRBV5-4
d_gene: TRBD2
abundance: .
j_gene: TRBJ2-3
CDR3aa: CASSFKRGGLSDTQYF
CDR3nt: TGTGCCAGCAGCTTTAAGCGGGGGGGCCTGTCAGATACGCAGTATTTT

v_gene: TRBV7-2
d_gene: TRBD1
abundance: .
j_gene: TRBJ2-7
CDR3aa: CASRTIGTGSYEQYF
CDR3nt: TGTGCCAGCAGGACCATTGGGACAGGGTCCTACGAGCAGTACTTC

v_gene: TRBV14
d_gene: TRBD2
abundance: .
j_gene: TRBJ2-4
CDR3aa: CASSLMGLGNIQYF
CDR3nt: TGTGCCAGCAGCCTGATGGGACTAGGAAACATTCAGTACTTC

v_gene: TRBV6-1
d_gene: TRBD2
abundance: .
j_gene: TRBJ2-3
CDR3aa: CASSGGTSGADTQYF
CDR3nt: TGTGCCAGCAGTGGAGGGACTAGCGGGGCAGATACGCAGTATTTT

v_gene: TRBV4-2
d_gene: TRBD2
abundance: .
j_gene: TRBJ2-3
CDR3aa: CASSQDGTTAGGTDTQYF
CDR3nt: TGTGCCAGCAGCCAAGATGGGACTACCGCCGGAGGCACAGATACGCAGTATTTT

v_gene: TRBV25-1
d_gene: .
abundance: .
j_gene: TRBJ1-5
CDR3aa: CASSPAGGGNQPQHF
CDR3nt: TGTGCCAGCAGTCCGGCGGGGGGTGGCAATCAGCCCCAGCATTTT

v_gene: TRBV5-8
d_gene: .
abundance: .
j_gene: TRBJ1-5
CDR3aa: CASRTGTGEYSNQPQHF
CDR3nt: TGTGCCAGCAGAACCGGGACGGGAGAGTATAGCAATCAGCCCCAGCATTTT

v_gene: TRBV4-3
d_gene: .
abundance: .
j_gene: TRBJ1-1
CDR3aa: CASSQVLGIGGLGTEAFF
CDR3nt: TGCGCCAGCAGCCAAGTTCTCGGGATAGGGGGTCTAGGCACTGAAGCTTTCTTT

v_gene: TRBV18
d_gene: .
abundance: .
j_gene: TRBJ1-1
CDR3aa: CASSLQGNTEAFF
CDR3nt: TGTGCCAGCTCACTTCAGGGCAACACTGAAGCTTTCTTT

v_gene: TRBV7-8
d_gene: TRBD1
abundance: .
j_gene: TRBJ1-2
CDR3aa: CASSLVAWQDRGRYGYTF
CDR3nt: TGTGCCAGCAGCTTAGTAGCTTGGCAGGACAGGGGGAGGTATGGCTACACCTTC

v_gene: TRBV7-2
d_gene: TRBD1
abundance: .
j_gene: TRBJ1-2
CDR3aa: CASSLGQGANYGYTF
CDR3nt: TGTGCCAGCAGCTTAGGGCAGGGGGCAAACTATGGCTACACCTTC

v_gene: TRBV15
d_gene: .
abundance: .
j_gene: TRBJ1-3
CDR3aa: CATSRGRDSGNTIYF
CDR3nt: TGTGCCACCAGCAGGGGCAGGGATTCTGGAAACACCATATATTTT

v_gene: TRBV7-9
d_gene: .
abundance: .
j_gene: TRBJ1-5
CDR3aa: CASSSLNQPQHF
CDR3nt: TGTGCCAGCAGCTCTCTGAATCAGCCCCAGCATTTT

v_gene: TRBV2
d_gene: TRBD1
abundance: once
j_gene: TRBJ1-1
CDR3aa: CASRYDRGTEAFF
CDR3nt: TGTGCCAGCAGATACGACAGGGGCACTGAAGCTTTCTTT

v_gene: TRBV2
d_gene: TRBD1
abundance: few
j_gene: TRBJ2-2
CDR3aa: CASSDNRGASGELFF
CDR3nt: TGTGCCAGCAGTGATAACAGGGGGGCGAGCGGGGAGCTGTTTTTT